The rows below give T cell receptor beta chains drawn from one sample of a study of cytomegalovirus exposure and HLA in healthy donors. This table comes from immunoSEQ multiplex PCR, and its TCRdb copy is limited to in-frame clones, with some not included. Of 150,000 or so clones in the sample, approximately 80% were seen once. Sequencing was performed on PBMCs. The receptor set was obtained from a woman between 40 and 50 years old in good health and CMV-seropositive. Each CDR3 is given with its conserved first and last residue. The order of the fields is V gene, CDR3 protein.

TRBV2 CASTRLLNTGELFF
TRBV18 CASSPTDSSYEQYF
TRBV11-2 CASSSWTGRETQYF
TRBV28 CASSLPDRNTEAFF
TRBV21-1 CASSKGQANTEAFF
TRBV6-1 CASGGENLQGDTQYF
TRBV7-3 CASSLLTSGSNEQFF
TRBV7-3 CASSPTGRETQYF
TRBV9 CASSVRDTGELFF
TRBV30 CAWSVQDRGLGTSYNEQFF
TRBV5-6 CASNSGQRDTYEQYF
TRBV7-9 CASSPGDRLNEKLFF
TRBV5-1 CASSPPGLAGGANVLTF
TRBV2 CASRGGSGANVLTF
TRBV7-2 CASSLRGTSGIKSYEQYF
TRBV6-1 CASATGIRKYF
TRBV6-6 CASSSSRREQYF
TRBV27 CASSLVDRGGQFF
TRBV13 CASSLTGDYGYTF
TRBV2 CASTRLASSTDTQYF
TRBV10-3 CAISTSGTQYF
TRBV30 CAWSVTPLAGVADTQYF
TRBV27 CASSLSPGGNTEAFF
TRBV6-1 CASSELDRGRARAF
TRBV27 CASSLTGTNTQYF
TRBV12-5 CASGLVLVGGRNTEAFF
TRBV27 CASRPGGSQYQETQYF
TRBV5-5 CASSLARRQGGNEQFF
TRBV9 CASSKGTGDHNEQFF
TRBV5-5 CASKGQQSTNEKLFF
TRBV6-1 CASSDLAGGSGDTEAFF
TRBV28 CASSLWDRGTGELFF
TRBV4-2 CASSDETSGRYEQYF
TRBV7-3 CASSSDRSTEAFF
TRBV6-5 CASRQPGTDTQYF
TRBV4-2 CASSQDIVGPGQGYEQYF
TRBV6-1 CASSDRGTGANVLTF
TRBV5-1 CASSLASGSNEQYF
TRBV7-8 CASSLKRLYTGELFF
TRBV4-2 CASSQDTGQTKETQYF
TRBV6-1 CASNPLTEAFF
TRBV5-6 CASSSQGASGGYNEQFF
TRBV2 CASSERETGANVLTF
TRBV19 CASSIDRDSYEQYF
TRBV19 CASSIGTSGNTDTQYF
TRBV29-1 CSARPSGHDNEQFF
TRBV29-1 CSVMEGSKTQYF
TRBV5-6 CASSRRDRVYQPQHF
TRBV28 CASRTSGGPYNEQFF
TRBV6-1 CASPVAGALNEQFF
TRBV7-9 CSSTIQGHEQYF
TRBV25-1 CASSKRDSPLRYTF
TRBV7-8 CASSLAGQIPGGEQYF
TRBV5-1 CASSFSDNEQFF
TRBV7-8 CASSSGILGDTEAFF
TRBV11-3 CASSLQGAYEQYF
TRBV7-9 CASSPRAGENSPLHF
TRBV6-1 CASSEAGGSYEQYF
TRBV15 CATSRTGTGVYEQYF
TRBV27 CASSLRQGYGYTF